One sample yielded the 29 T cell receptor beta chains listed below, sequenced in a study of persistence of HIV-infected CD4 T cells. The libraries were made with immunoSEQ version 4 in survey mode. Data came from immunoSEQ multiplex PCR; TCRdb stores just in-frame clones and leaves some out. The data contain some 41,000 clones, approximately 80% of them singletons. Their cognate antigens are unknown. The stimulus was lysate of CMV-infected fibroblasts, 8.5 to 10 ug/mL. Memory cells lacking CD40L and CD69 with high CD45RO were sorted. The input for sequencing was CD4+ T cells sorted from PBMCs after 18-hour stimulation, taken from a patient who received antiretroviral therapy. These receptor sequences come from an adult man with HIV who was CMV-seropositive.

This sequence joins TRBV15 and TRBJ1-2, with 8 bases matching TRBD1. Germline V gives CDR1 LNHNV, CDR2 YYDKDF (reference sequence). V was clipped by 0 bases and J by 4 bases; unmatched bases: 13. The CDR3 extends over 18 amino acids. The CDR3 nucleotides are TGTGCCACCAGCAGAGATACTGCCGGGACAGGCGTACTCTATGGCTACACCTTC. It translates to CATSRDTAGTGVLYGYTF.

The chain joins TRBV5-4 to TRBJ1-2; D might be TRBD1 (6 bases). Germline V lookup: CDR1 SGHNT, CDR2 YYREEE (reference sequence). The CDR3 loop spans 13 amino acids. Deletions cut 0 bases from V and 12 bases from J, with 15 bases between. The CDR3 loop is CASSLGRAGVHTF. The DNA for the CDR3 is TGTGCCAGCAGCTTGGGGAGGGCAGGGGTCCACACCTTC.

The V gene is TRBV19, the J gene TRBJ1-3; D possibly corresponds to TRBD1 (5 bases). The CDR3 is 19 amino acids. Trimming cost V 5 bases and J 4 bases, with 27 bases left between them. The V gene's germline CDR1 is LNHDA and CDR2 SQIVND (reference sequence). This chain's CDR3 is CASSFIVRESNARGNTIYF. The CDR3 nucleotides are TGTGCCAGTAGTTTCATTGTCAGGGAATCCAACGCGCGGGGAAACACCATATATTTT.

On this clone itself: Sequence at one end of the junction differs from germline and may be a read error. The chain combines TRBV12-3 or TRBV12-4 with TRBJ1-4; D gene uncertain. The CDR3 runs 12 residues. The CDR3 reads CASSLVTAPSDF. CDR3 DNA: TGTGCCAGCAGTTTAGTTACTGCCCCCTCTGATTTT.

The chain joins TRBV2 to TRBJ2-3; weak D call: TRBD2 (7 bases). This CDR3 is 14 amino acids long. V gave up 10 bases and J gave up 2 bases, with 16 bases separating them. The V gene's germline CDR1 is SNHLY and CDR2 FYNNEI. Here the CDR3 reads CATPRGGATDTQYF. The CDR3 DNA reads TGTGCCACTCCGAGGGGGGGGGCCACAGATACGCAGTATTTT.

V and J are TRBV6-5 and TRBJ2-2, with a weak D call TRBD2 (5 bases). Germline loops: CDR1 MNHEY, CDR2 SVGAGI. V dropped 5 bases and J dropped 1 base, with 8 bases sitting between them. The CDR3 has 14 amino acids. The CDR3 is CASSLGGNTGELFF. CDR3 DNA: TGTGCCAGCAGTCTTGGAGGGAACACCGGGGAGCTGTTTTTT.

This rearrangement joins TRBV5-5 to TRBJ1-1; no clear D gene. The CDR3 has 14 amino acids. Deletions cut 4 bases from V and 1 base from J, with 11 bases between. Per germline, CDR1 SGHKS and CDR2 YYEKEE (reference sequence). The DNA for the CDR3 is TGTGCCAGCAGCCCGGGAGGGTGGAACACTGAAGCTTTCTTT. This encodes CASSPGGWNTEAFF.

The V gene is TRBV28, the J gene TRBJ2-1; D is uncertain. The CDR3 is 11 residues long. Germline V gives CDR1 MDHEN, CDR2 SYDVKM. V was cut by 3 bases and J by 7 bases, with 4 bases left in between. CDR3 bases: TGTGCCAGCAGTTTTAAAAATGAGCAGTTCTTC. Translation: CASSFKNEQFF. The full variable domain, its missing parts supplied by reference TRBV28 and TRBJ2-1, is DVKVTQSSRYLVKRTGEKVFLECVQDMDHENMFWYRQDPGLGLRLIYFSYDVKMKEKGDIPEGYSVSREKKERFSLILESASTNQTSMYLCASSFKNEQFFGPGTRLTVL.

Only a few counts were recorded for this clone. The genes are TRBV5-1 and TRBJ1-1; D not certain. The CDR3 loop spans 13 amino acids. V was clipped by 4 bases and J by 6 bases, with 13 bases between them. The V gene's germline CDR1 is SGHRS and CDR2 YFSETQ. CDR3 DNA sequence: TGCGCCAGCAGCGCGGACGGATCCTCTGAAGCTTTCTTT. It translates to CASSADGSSEAFF.

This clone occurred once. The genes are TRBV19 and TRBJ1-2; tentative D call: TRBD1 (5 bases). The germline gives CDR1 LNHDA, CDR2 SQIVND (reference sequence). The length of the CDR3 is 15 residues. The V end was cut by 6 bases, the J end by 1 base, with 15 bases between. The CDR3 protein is CASRGIGALNYGYTF. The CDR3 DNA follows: TGTGCCAGTAGGGGGATCGGGGCGCTTAACTATGGCTACACCTTC.

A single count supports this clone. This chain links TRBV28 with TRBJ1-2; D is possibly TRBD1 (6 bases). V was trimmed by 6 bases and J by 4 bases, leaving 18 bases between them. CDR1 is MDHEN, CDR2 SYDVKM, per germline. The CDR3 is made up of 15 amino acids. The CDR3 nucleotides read TGTGCCAGCAGACCGACGCTAGGGGGGTTCTATGGCTACACCTTC. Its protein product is CASRPTLGGFYGYTF.

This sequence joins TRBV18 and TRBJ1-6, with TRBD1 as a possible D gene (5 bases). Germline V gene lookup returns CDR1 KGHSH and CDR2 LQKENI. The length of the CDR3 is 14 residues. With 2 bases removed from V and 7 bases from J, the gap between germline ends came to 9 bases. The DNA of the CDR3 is TGTGCCAGCTCACCAGTACAGGCCAATTCACCCCTCCACTTT. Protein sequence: CASSPVQANSPLHF.

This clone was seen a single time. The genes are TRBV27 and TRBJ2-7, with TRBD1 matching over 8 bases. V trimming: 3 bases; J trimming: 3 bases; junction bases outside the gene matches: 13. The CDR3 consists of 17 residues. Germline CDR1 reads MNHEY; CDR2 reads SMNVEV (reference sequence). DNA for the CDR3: TGTGCCAGCAGTTTCTCCCCCCCCGGGACAGGATTCTACGAGCAGTACTTC. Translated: CASSFSPPGTGFYEQYF.

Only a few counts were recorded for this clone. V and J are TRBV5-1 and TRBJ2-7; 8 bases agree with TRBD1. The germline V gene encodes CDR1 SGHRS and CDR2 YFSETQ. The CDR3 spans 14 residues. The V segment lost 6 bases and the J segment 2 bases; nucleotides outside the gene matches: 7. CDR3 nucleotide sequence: TGCGCCAGCACTTCGGGACAGGCGCCCTACGAGCAGTACTTC. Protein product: CASTSGQAPYEQYF. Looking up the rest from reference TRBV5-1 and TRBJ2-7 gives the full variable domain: KAGVTQTPRYLIKTRGQQVTLSCSPISGHRSVSWYQQTPGQGLQFLFEYFSETQRNKGNFPGRFSGRQFSNSRSEMNVSTLELGDSALYLCASTSGQAPYEQYFGPGTRLTVT.

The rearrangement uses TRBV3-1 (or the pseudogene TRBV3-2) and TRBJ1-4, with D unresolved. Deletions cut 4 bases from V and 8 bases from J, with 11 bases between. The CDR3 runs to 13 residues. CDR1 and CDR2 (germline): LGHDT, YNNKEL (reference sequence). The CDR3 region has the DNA TGTGCCAGCAGCCGAGGGTTGCGGGAAAAACTGTTTTTT. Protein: CASSRGLREKLFF.

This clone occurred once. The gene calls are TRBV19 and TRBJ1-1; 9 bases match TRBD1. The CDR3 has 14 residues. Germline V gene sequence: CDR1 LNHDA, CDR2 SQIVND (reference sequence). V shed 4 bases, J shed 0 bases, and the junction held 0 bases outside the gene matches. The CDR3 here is CASSRTGVNTEAFF. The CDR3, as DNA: TGTGCCAGTAGTAGGACAGGGGTGAACACTGAAGCTTTCTTT.

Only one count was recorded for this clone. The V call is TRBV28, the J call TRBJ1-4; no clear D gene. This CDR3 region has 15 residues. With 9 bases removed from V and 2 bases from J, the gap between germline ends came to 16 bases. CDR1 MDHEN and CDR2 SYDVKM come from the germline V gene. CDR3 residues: CASTSWGGTNEKLFF. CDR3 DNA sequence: TGTGCCAGTACCTCATGGGGAGGCACTAATGAAAAACTGTTTTTT.

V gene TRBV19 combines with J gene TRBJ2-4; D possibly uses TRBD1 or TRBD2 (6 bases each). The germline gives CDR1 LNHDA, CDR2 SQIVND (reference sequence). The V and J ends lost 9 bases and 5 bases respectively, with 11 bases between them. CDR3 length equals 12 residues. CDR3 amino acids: CASSRGENIQYF. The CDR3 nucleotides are TGTGCCAGCTCTAGGGGGGAAAACATTCAGTACTTC.

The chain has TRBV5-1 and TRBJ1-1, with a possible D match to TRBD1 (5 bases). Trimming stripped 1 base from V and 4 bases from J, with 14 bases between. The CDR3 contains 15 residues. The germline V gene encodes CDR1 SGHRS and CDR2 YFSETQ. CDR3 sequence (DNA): TGCGCCAGCAGCTTGTACGGGCAGGGAGGCACTGAAGCTTTCTTT. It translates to CASSLYGQGGTEAFF. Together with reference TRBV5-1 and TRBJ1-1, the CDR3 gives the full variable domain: KAGVTQTPRYLIKTRGQQVTLSCSPISGHRSVSWYQQTPGQGLQFLFEYFSETQRNKGNFPGRFSGRQFSNSRSEMNVSTLELGDSALYLCASSLYGQGGTEAFFGQGTRLTVV.

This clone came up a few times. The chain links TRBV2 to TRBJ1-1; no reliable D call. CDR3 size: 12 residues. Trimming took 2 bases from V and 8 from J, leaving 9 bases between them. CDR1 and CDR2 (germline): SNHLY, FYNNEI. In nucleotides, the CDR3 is TGTGCCAGCAGTGAACTGGGCAGGGAAGCTTTCTTT. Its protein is CASSELGREAFF.

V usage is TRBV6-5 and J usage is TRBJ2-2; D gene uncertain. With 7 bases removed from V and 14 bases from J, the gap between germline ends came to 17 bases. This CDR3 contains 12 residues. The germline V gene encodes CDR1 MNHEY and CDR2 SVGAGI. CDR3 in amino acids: CASKTDEGRLFF. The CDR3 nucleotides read TGTGCCAGCAAAACGGACGAAGGCAGACTGTTTTTT.

DNA of the CDR3: TGTGCCAGCACCGGGACAGGGACGGTGATGCAGTACTTC. Its protein is CASTGTGTVMQYF. The rearrangement joins TRBV6-5 to TRBJ2-7, with TRBD1 matching 9 bases. The CDR3 length is 13 residues. Germline loops: CDR1 MNHEY, CDR2 SVGAGI. The V and J ends lost 7 bases and 9 bases, in that order; junction bases with no gene match: 10.

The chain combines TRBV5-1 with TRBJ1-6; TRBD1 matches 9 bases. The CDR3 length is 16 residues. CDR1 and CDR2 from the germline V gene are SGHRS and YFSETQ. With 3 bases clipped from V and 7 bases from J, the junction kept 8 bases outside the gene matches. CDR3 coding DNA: TGCGCCAGCAGCTCCGGACGGGGACAGGGAAATTCACCCCTCCACTTT. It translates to CASSSGRGQGNSPLHF.

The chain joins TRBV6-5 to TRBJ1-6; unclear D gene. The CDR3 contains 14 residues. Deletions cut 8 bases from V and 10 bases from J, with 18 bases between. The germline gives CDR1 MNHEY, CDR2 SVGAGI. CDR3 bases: TGTGCCAGCGAAGGTGTTTCTCTGTACTCACCCCTCCACTTT. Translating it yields CASEGVSLYSPLHF.

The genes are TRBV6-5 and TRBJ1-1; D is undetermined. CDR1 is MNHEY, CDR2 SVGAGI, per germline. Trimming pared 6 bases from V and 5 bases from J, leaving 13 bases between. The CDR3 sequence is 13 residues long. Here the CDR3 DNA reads TGTGCCAGCAGAAGGGAGGGAGTAACTGAAGCTTTCTTT. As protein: CASRREGVTEAFF.

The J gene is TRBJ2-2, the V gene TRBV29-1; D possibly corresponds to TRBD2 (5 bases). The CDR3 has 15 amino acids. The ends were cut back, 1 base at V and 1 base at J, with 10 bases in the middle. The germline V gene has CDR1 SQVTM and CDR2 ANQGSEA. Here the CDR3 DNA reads TGCAGCGTTGAAGGGAAAGGGAGGAACACCGGGGAGCTGTTTTTT. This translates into CSVEGKGRNTGELFF.

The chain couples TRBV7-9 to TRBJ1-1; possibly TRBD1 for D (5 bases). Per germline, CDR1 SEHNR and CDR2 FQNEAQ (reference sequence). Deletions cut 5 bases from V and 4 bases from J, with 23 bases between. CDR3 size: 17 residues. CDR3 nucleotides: TGTGCCAGCAGCCCAGGAGGGAGCAGGGCAAGAGTCACTGAAGCTTTCTTT. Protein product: CASSPGGSRARVTEAFF. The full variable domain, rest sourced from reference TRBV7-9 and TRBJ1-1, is DTGVSQNPRHKITKRGQNVTFRCDPISEHNRLYWYRQTLGQGPEFLTYFQNEAQLEKSRLLSDRFSAERPKGSFSTLEIQRTEQGDSAMYLCASSPGGSRARVTEAFFGQGTRLTVV.

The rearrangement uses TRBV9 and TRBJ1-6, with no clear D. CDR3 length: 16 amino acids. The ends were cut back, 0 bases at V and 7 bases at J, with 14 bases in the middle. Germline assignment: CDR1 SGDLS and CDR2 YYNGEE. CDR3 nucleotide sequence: TGTGCCAGCAGCGTAGGGGTAAGCCCGGGGAATTCACCCCTCCACTTT. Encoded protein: CASSVGVSPGNSPLHF.

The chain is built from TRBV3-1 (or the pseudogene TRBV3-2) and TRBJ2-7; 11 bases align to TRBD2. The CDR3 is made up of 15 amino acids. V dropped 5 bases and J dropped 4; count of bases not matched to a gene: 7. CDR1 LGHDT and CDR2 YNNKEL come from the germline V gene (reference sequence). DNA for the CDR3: TGTGCCAGCAGCGCGGAGCTAGCGGGAGGATACGAGCAGTACTTC. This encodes CASSAELAGGYEQYF.